Shown below are 22 T cell receptor beta chains from a single sample sequenced in a study of T-cell reconstitution after alpha-beta-depleted transplantation in children. Preparing the TCRbeta library involved the use of unique molecular identifiers. TCRdb redid the calling of the PCR reads with MiXCR, one entry per CDR3 protein. The repertoire holds about 640,000 distinct CDR3 sequences, with roughly 17% as singletons. The sample in question was PBMCs from the stem cell graft donor, obtained from the stem cell graft. The source is a human donor who donated a stem cell graft to a child with acute myeloid leukemia.

This clonotype was observed at least ten times. The chain links TRBV20-1 to TRBJ2-7; D may match TRBD1 or TRBD2 (6 bases each). The CDR3 contains 15 residues. Trimming stripped 0 bases from V and 1 base from J, with 13 bases between. CDR1 and CDR2 from the germline V gene are DFQATT and SNEGSKA (reference sequence). CDR3 DNA: TGCAGTGCTAGAGATAACCGGGGGCGTTCCTACGAGCAGTACTTC. It specifies CSARDNRGRSYEQYF.

The chain links TRBV7-3 to TRBJ2-3; 11 positions match TRBD2. This CDR3 region has 14 residues. Germline-derived CDR1 and CDR2 are SGHTA and FQGTGA. V was pared by 5 bases and J by 8 bases, with 6 bases of the junction left unmatched. CDR3 in DNA: TGTGCCAGCAGCCATGGGACTAGCGGCGGTACGCAGTATTTT. Protein sequence: CASSHGTSGGTQYF.

As DNA, the CDR3 is TGTGCCAGCTCACCAAAGACAGGGGCAGGCTACGAGCAGTACTTC. Residues: CASSPKTGAGYEQYF. This chain connects TRBV18 to TRBJ2-7; TRBD1 matches 8 bases. CDR1 and CDR2 from the germline V gene are KGHSH and LQKENI. This CDR3 comprises 15 residues. Germline trimming cut 2 bases from V and 3 bases from J; bases unmatched to any gene: 6.

This clonotype appeared a few times. The rearrangement uses TRBV7-8 and TRBJ1-2; 7 nucleotides agree with TRBD1. J was trimmed by 4 bases and V by 5 bases; bases with no gene match: 10. CDR1 is SGHVS and CDR2 is FQNEAQ in the germline V gene. The CDR3 is 15 residues long. CDR3 residues: CASSPEARGGYGYTF. The CDR3 DNA reads as TGTGCCAGCAGCCCCGAGGCCAGGGGGGGCTATGGCTACACCTTC.

This clonotype was detected only a few times. The V and J genes are TRBV6-2 or TRBV6-3 and TRBJ2-7; D gene ambiguous. The V gene lost 6 bases and the J gene lost 1 base, with 13 bases spanning the gap. The V gene's germline CDR1 is MNHEY and CDR2 SVGEGT. This CDR3 region has 14 residues. The CDR3 is CASSSVLRSYEQYV. In nucleotides, the CDR3 is TGTGCCAGCAGCTCAGTTCTAAGGTCCTACGAGCAGTACGTC.

The chain carries TRBV27 and TRBJ2-3; 9 nucleotides align to TRBD2. Losses at the gene ends were 5 bases for V and 7 bases for J; bases not matched to a gene: 10. The CDR3 is 15 residues long. Germline V gene lookup returns CDR1 MNHEY and CDR2 SMNVEV (reference sequence). The CDR3 sequence: CASSAGRGGPNTQYF. DNA for the CDR3: TGTGCCAGCAGTGCGGGGCGGGGGGGCCCGAATACGCAGTATTTT.

CDR3 sequence reads: CSVRTDRGGYTF. The CDR3 DNA follows: TGCAGCGTCAGGACGGACCGCGGGGGCTACACCTTC. V is TRBV29-1 and J is TRBJ1-2; D not resolved. There are 12 residues in the CDR3. Trimming stripped 6 bases from V and 8 bases from J, with 16 bases between. CDR1 is SQVTM, CDR2 ANQGSEA, per germline. The whole variable domain, remainder taken from reference TRBV29-1 and TRBJ1-2, is SAVISQKPSRDICQRGTSLTIQCQVDSQVTMMFWYRQQPGQSLTLIATANQGSEATYESGFVIDKFPISRPNLTFSTLTVSNMSPEDSSIYLCSVRTDRGGYTFGSGTRLTVV.

This clonotype has just a few counts. This chain uses TRBV5-1 with TRBJ2-5; the match to TRBD2 covers 8 bases. Germline-derived CDR1 and CDR2 are SGHRS and YFSETQ. V gave up 1 base and J gave up 5 bases; unmatched junction bases: 7. This CDR3 contains 15 residues. The CDR3: CASSLRRGDFETQYF. CDR3 coding DNA: TGCGCCAGCAGCTTGAGGCGGGGGGACTTTGAGACCCAGTACTTC.

V and J are TRBV11-3 and TRBJ2-1, with TRBD1 matching over 9 bases. Trimming cost V 1 base and J 10 bases; bases outside gene matches: 5. The CDR3 runs to 14 residues. Germline lookup yields CDR1 SGHNT and CDR2 YENEEA. Here the CDR3 reads CASSLGGQGREQFF. DNA of the CDR3: TGTGCCAGCAGCTTAGGGGGACAGGGTAGGGAGCAGTTCTTC.

This clonotype was found many times. The chain employs TRBV6-1 and TRBJ1-1; no firm D call. The V gene's germline CDR1 is MNHNS and CDR2 SASEGT. V was cut by 5 bases and J by 0 bases, with 7 bases left in between. This CDR3 has 13 amino acids. The CDR3 loop reads CASSRRMNTEAFF. As DNA, the CDR3 is TGTGCCAGCAGTCGGAGGATGAACACTGAAGCTTTCTTT.

The genes are TRBV24-1 and TRBJ2-1, with D possibly being TRBD2 (5 bases). This CDR3 is 13 amino acids long. Trimming removed 6 bases at V and 12 bases at J, with 17 bases between. Germline V gives CDR1 KGHDR, CDR2 SFDVKD. This CDR3 is CATSPLGNKRQFF. Written as DNA, the CDR3 is TGTGCCACCAGTCCCCTCGGGAACAAAAGGCAGTTCTTC.

The V and J genes are TRBV11-2 and TRBJ2-1; a possible D gene is TRBD1 (7 bases). The CDR3 contains 17 residues. V was cut by 5 bases and J by 4 bases, with 21 bases left in between. CDR1 and CDR2 from the germline V gene are SGHAT and FQNNGV. CDR3 residues: CASSRQGGRGLYNEQFF. CDR3 DNA: TGTGCCAGCAGCCGTCAGGGGGGCCGAGGGTTGTACAATGAGCAGTTCTTC.

This CDR3 is CASSVHQDESPLHF. In nucleotides, the CDR3 is TGTGCCAGCAGCGTCCACCAGGACGAATCACCCCTCCACTTT. This chain links TRBV9 with TRBJ1-6; D gene uncertain. The germline gives CDR1 SGDLS, CDR2 YYNGEE. Deletions cut 2 bases from V and 10 bases from J, with 13 bases between. This CDR3 has 14 residues.

This clonotype was recorded at least ten times. V usage is TRBV20-1 and J usage is TRBJ2-5; 8 bases are a match to TRBD1. Germline loops: CDR1 DFQATT, CDR2 SNEGSKA (reference sequence). J gave up 5 bases and V 5 bases, and 7 bases lay outside the gene matches. The CDR3 length is 13 residues. For the CDR3, the DNA is TGCAGTGCTCGCTGGACAGGGTGGGAGACCCAGTACTTC. Translation gives CSARWTGWETQYF.

In its sample, this clonotype was seen many times. The gene calls are TRBV7-2 and TRBJ1-6; no firm D call. V lost 1 base and J 7 bases, leaving 5 bases between the germline ends. The CDR3 length is 13 residues. CDR1 and CDR2 (germline): SGHTA, FQGNSA. The CDR3 protein is CASSLGLNSPLHF. The CDR3 DNA reads TGTGCCAGCAGCTTAGGTCTGAATTCACCCCTCCACTTT.

The V call is TRBV20-1, the J call TRBJ2-1; the D is unclear. The CDR3 totals 15 residues. V gave up 6 bases and J gave up 0 bases, with 15 bases separating them. Germline V CDR1 and CDR2: DFQATT, SNEGSKA (reference sequence). In DNA, the CDR3 is TGCAGTGCCTTTGTCTTTGGGGTCTCCTACAATGAGCAGTTCTTC. It codes for CSAFVFGVSYNEQFF.

This clonotype was seen repeatedly, ten times or more. The chain recombines TRBV20-1 with TRBJ1-1, with 10 bases lining up with TRBD1. V dropped 2 bases and J dropped 3; count of bases not matched to a gene: 9. The CDR3 is 16 amino acids. Looked up from germline, CDR1 is DFQATT and CDR2 is SNEGSKA (reference sequence). In DNA, the CDR3 is TGCAGTGCTAGATGGGACAGGGGAGTTCGGTACACTGAAGCTTTCTTT. This translates into CSARWDRGVRYTEAFF.

This clonotype showed up many times. The chain joins TRBV7-3 to TRBJ2-1; D unresolved. Germline assignment: CDR1 SGHTA and CDR2 FQGTGA. This CDR3 is built from 13 residues. The V end lost 2 bases, the J end lost 8 bases, and 10 bases lay between the germline ends. CDR3 sequence reads: CASSLVVGDEQFF. The DNA of the CDR3 is TGTGCCAGCAGCTTAGTGGTGGGTGATGAGCAGTTCTTC.

This chain links TRBV20-1 with TRBJ1-4; perhaps TRBD1 as D (6 bases). Germline CDR1 and CDR2: DFQATT and SNEGSKA (reference sequence). Between the trimmed V and J ends, which lost 0 bases and 3 bases, there was a span of 14 bases. The CDR3 contains 16 residues. The CDR3 nucleotides read TGCAGTGCTAGAGAAATTAGTGGACAGCCTAATGAAAAACTGTTTTTT. Its protein product is CSAREISGQPNEKLFF.

This clonotype has at least ten counts. One junction end does not reproduce the germline sequence, and a read error may be involved. CDR3 in amino acids: CASTRTREWNF. The CDR3 nucleotides read TGTGCCAGCACTCGAACCAGGGAATGGAATTTT. The rearrangement links TRBV6-1 to TRBJ2-3, with a tentative D call TRBD1 (5 bases). Germline lookup yields CDR1 MNHNS and CDR2 SASEGT. The length of the CDR3 is 11 residues.

This clonotype showed up just a few times. This chain joins TRBV20-1 and TRBJ2-3; 12 nucleotides line up with TRBD1. CDR1 DFQATT and CDR2 SNEGSKA come from the germline V gene (reference sequence). The CDR3 spans 12 residues. The CDR3 here is CSWDRGQDTQYF. As DNA, the CDR3 is TGCAGCTGGGACAGGGGGCAAGATACGCAGTATTTT.

The rearrangement joins TRBV12-3 or TRBV12-4 to TRBJ2-2; D gene uncertain. V lost 4 bases and J 2 bases, leaving 20 bases between the germline ends. CDR3 size: 18 residues. The CDR3 reads CASSWAKLGEDNTGELFF. The CDR3 DNA reads as TGTGCCAGCAGTTGGGCTAAGTTGGGTGAAGATAACACCGGGGAGCTGTTTTTT.